The 16 T cell receptor beta chains listed next were all sequenced from one sample in a study of lymphopenia after photon versus proton radiotherapy. Assay used: immunoSEQ multiplex PCR; TCRdb lists only in-frame clones, some missing. This sample has roughly 58,000 clones, with about 85% found just once. The sequenced sample was peripheral blood, obtained from a patient treated with proton-based radiotherapy. The receptor set was obtained from an elderly man with esophageal cancer.

This clone has only a few counts. This chain links TRBV2 with TRBJ2-1, with D possibly TRBD1 on 6 matching bases. Trimming pared 6 bases from V and 1 base from J, leaving 13 bases between. The CDR3 length is 15 residues. Germline CDR1 SNHLY, CDR2 FYNNEI. The CDR3 protein is CASRRQENSYNEQFF. The CDR3 coding sequence is TGTGCCAGCAGGCGACAGGAGAATTCCTACAATGAGCAGTTCTTC.

The DNA of the CDR3 is TGTGCCTGGGGCAAGGCTCGGGTAAACACAGATACGCAGTATTTT. Translation: CAWGKARVNTDTQYF. The J gene is TRBJ2-3, the V gene TRBV30; D not resolved. Germline lookup yields CDR1 GTSNPN and CDR2 SVGIG (reference sequence). CDR3 length: 15 amino acids. V was trimmed by 5 bases and J by 2 bases, leaving 17 bases between them.

The chain employs TRBV11-2 and TRBJ1-2; 7 nucleotides agree with TRBD1. CDR3 length equals 14 residues. The germline V gene encodes CDR1 SGHAT and CDR2 FQNNGV. V trimming: 1 base; J trimming: 3 bases; junction bases outside the gene matches: 2. The CDR3 here is CASSLGQGYYGYTF. CDR3 nucleotides: TGTGCCAGCAGCTTAGGACAGGGCTACTATGGCTACACCTTC.

This clone was seen more than once but under ten times. The chain combines TRBV4-3 with TRBJ2-7; D not resolved. Germline assignment: CDR1 LGHNA and CDR2 YSLEER. CDR3 length equals 14 residues. Between the trimmed V and J ends, which lost 0 bases and 2 bases, there was a span of 8 bases. The CDR3 spells CASSQDTQTYEQYF. CDR3 in DNA: TGCGCCAGCAGCCAAGATACACAGACCTACGAGCAGTACTTC.

The rearrangement joins TRBV9 to TRBJ2-1; the D is unclear. From germline, CDR1 is SGDLS and CDR2 YYNGEE. V gave up 0 bases and J gave up 7 bases, with 14 bases separating them. CDR3 length equals 15 residues. For the CDR3, the DNA is TGTGCCAGCAGCGTAGAAAAGAAAGTGATGAATGAGCAGTTCTTC. Amino acid sequence: CASSVEKKVMNEQFF.

The genes are TRBV6-6 and TRBJ1-1; D might be TRBD1 (6 bases). Germline V CDR1 and CDR2: MNHNY, SVGAGI (reference sequence). This CDR3 spans 14 amino acids. Trimming removed 2 bases from V and 3 bases from J, with 10 bases in between. CDR3 loop: CASSYRTAYTEAFF. The CDR3 coding sequence is TGTGCCAGCAGTTACAGGACAGCCTACACTGAAGCTTTCTTT.

This chain uses TRBV7-6 with TRBJ1-1; a weak D match, TRBD1 (6 bases). The CDR3 has 14 residues. V shed 4 bases and J shed 6 bases, with 15 bases lying between them. CDR1 is SGHVS, CDR2 FNYEAQ, per germline. The chain's CDR3 is CASSYDRFRAEAFF. The CDR3 region has the DNA TGTGCCAGCAGCTATGACAGGTTTCGGGCTGAAGCTTTCTTT.

This chain joins TRBV7-7 and TRBJ2-5, with D tentatively TRBD1 or TRBD2 (5 bases each). The ends were cut back, 4 bases at V and 2 bases at J, with 8 bases in the middle. Germline V lookup: CDR1 SSHAT, CDR2 FNYEAQ (reference sequence). This CDR3 is built from 13 residues. The CDR3 sequence: CASSWGIQETQYF. CDR3 nucleotides: TGTGCCAGCAGCTGGGGGATTCAAGAGACCCAGTACTTC.

V usage is TRBV19 and J usage is TRBJ1-5; 7 positions match TRBD1. The CDR3 totals 16 residues. Germline assignment: CDR1 LNHDA and CDR2 SQIVND (reference sequence). Germline trimming cut 3 bases from V and 0 bases from J; bases unmatched to any gene: 5. The CDR3 bases are TGTGCCAGTAGTATCCGGGACAGCCTTAGCAATCAGCCCCAGCATTTT. Its protein product is CASSIRDSLSNQPQHF.

The chain couples TRBV5-5 to TRBJ2-3; the D call may be TRBD1 or TRBD2 (6 bases each). CDR3 size: 16 residues. The germline V and J ends were trimmed by 5 bases and 1 base, with 17 bases remaining between them. Germline-derived CDR1 and CDR2 are SGHKS and YYEKEE (reference sequence). The CDR3 nucleotides are TGTGCCAGCAGTCCCCTCCGGGGGCAGGGCACAGATACGCAGTATTTT. Amino acids: CASSPLRGQGTDTQYF.

This clone was found once. The rearrangement links TRBV2 to TRBJ2-7, with D possibly matching TRBD1 (6 bases). The CDR3 consists of 13 residues. The V and J ends lost 5 bases and 0 bases respectively, with 8 bases between them. Germline assignment: CDR1 SNHLY and CDR2 FYNNEI. The CDR3 nucleotides read TGTGCCAGCAGTCTGGACAGCTCCTACGAGCAGTACTTC. Translation gives CASSLDSSYEQYF.

The V call is TRBV11-2, the J call TRBJ2-5, with 10 bases aligning to TRBD2. The J call may not be correct, given that the DNA end is closer to TRBJ2-7. Germline CDR1 and CDR2: SGHAT and FQNNGV. This CDR3 has 15 residues. The CDR3 here is CASELSSGREYEQYF. The CDR3 nucleotides are TGTGCCAGCGAGCTGAGCAGCGGGAGGGAGTACGAGCAGTACTTC.

The sample holds a few counts of this clone. This sequence joins TRBV30 and TRBJ1-5, with a possible D match to TRBD1 (5 bases). Germline V gene data show CDR1 as GTSNPN and CDR2 as SVGIG (reference sequence). This CDR3 has 15 amino acids. V was pared by 1 base and J by 7 bases, with 17 bases between. CDR3 nucleotide sequence: TGTGCCTGGAGTGGGGGGGGAACGGCAGGCCAGCCCCAGCATTTT. Its protein product is CAWSGGGTAGQPQHF.

This clone was picked up one time. The chain employs TRBV9 and TRBJ2-7, with D hard to call. V lost 0 bases to trimming and J lost 1 base, with 17 bases between them. The CDR3 runs to 17 residues. Germline-derived CDR1 and CDR2 are SGDLS and YYNGEE. CDR3 in DNA: TGTGCCAGCAGCGTAGGGCCGGGTGGAACGCGTTCCTACGAGCAGTACTTC. Its translation is CASSVGPGGTRSYEQYF.

The CDR3 sequence: CASRGWGTGVTEAFF. DNA of the CDR3: TGTGCCAGTAGGGGCTGGGGGACAGGGGTTACTGAAGCTTTCTTT. The V and J genes are TRBV19 and TRBJ1-1; 10 bases align to TRBD1. In germline, CDR1 is LNHDA, CDR2 SQIVND (reference sequence). Unmatched junction bases numbered 9, after V lost 6 bases and J lost 5 bases. CDR3 length equals 15 residues.

The CDR3 reads CAISESWGQGGMNTEAFF. In DNA form, the CDR3 reads TGTGCCATCAGTGAGTCATGGGGACAGGGGGGCATGAACACTGAAGCTTTCTTT. The gene calls are TRBV10-3 and TRBJ1-1; 11 bases align to TRBD1. V gave up 0 bases and J gave up 0 bases; unmatched junction bases: 6. The CDR3 has 18 residues. Germline CDR1 ENHRY, CDR2 SYGVKD.